Listed here are 29 T cell receptor beta chains from one sample, sequenced in a study of vaccination and CD4 T cells after COVID-19. No antigen has been assigned to these receptors. Treatment described: 10-day PBMC culture with coronavirus spike peptide pools or control peptides (ViraFEST assay). Sequencing of cultured CD4+ T cell DNA used the Oncomine TCR Beta short-read assay. TCRdb re-called the PCR reads through MiXCR, storing one row per CDR3 protein. The table shows over 10,000 distinct CDR3 sequences, with roughly 61% occurring only once. Sequenced: CD4+ T cells from blood, cultured in vitro. Source of these receptors: a human donor who had recovered from COVID-19.

The J gene is TRBJ2-7, the V gene TRBV2; D is undetermined. The V end was cut by 11 bases, the J end by 0 bases, with 11 bases between. This CDR3 is 12 amino acids long. Germline V CDR1 and CDR2: SNHLY, FYNNEI. Written as DNA, the CDR3 is TGTGCCGGCAAAAGACCCTCCTACGAGCAGTACTTC. Translation gives CAGKRPSYEQYF.

This clonotype was detected once. This chain uses TRBV6-2 or TRBV6-3 with TRBJ2-7; TRBD2 is a possible D gene (6 bases). There are 15 residues in the CDR3. The germline gives CDR1 MNHEY, CDR2 SVGEGT. The V and J ends lost 5 bases and 3 bases respectively, with 17 bases between them. CDR3 sequence reads: CASSHTGGLNYEQYF. The CDR3 region has the DNA TGTGCCAGCAGTCACACCGGGGGATTGAACTACGAGCAGTACTTC.

This clonotype was counted only a few times. The CDR3 DNA is TGTGCCAGCAGCTTATGGGACAGGGATTCGAATGGCTACACCTTC. This translates into CASSLWDRDSNGYTF. The chain joins TRBV7-9 to TRBJ1-2; 9 bases agree with TRBD1. V was clipped by 2 bases and J by 6 bases; unmatched bases: 7. This CDR3 is built from 15 residues. Germline V lookup: CDR1 SEHNR, CDR2 FQNEAQ (reference sequence).

This clonotype was detected only once. This chain uses TRBV7-2 with TRBJ2-1, with 9 bases fitting TRBD2. Germline CDR1 reads SGHTA; CDR2 reads FQGNSA. This CDR3 has 15 residues. V was clipped by 7 bases and J by 6 bases; unmatched bases: 10. The CDR3 is CASIRLAGGPNEQFF. CDR3 bases: TGTGCCAGCATTCGACTCGCGGGAGGGCCCAATGAGCAGTTCTTC.

This clonotype was counted only a few times. This chain connects TRBV5-1 to TRBJ2-1; 14 nucleotides line up with TRBD2. Germline V lookup: CDR1 SGHRS, CDR2 YFSETQ. This CDR3 contains 15 residues. V gave up 4 bases and J gave up 8 bases; unmatched junction bases: 5. DNA of the CDR3: TGCGCCAGCAGCCCGGGACTAGCGGGAGCCTATGAGCAGTTCTTC. The encoded protein is CASSPGLAGAYEQFF. Using reference TRBV5-1 and TRBJ2-1 for the parts outside the CDR3, the full variable domain is KAGVTQTPRYLIKTRGQQVTLSCSPISGHRSVSWYQQTPGQGLQFLFEYFSETQRNKGNFPGRFSGRQFSNSRSEMNVSTLELGDSALYLCASSPGLAGAYEQFFGPGTRLTVL.

This clonotype is classed as medium-sized. The V gene is TRBV6-1, the J gene TRBJ1-6, with 9 nucleotides matching TRBD1. The V gene's germline CDR1 is MNHNS and CDR2 SASEGT. The junction had 6 bases not matched to a gene; V was cut back by 2 bases and J by 7 bases. The CDR3 has 16 amino acids. This chain's CDR3 is CASSESIGQGNSPLHF. The CDR3 DNA sequence: TGTGCCAGCAGTGAATCCATTGGACAGGGGAATTCACCCCTCCACTTT.

The chain has TRBV4-3 and TRBJ2-7; 10 nucleotides align to TRBD2. The CDR3 has 14 amino acids. CDR1 and CDR2 from the germline V gene are LGHNA and YSLEER. V lost 1 base and J lost 6; bases outside the gene matches: 3. The CDR3 region has the DNA TGCGCCAGCAGCCAAGGTACTAGCGGGACCGAGCAGTACTTC. Translated, it gives CASSQGTSGTEQYF.

This clonotype was counted a single time. The chain couples TRBV20-1 to TRBJ2-7; D perhaps matches TRBD2 (5 bases). Germline loops: CDR1 DFQATT, CDR2 SNEGSKA (reference sequence). The length of the CDR3 is 13 residues. V lost 6 bases and J lost 0, with 12 bases in between. CDR3 protein: CSAWRVDSYEQYF. The CDR3 nucleotides are TGCAGTGCGTGGCGGGTAGACTCCTACGAGCAGTACTTC.

This clonotype was observed a handful of times. The rearrangement links TRBV6-5 to TRBJ1-2; TRBD1 matches 8 bases. J was trimmed by 2 bases and V by 4 bases; bases with no gene match: 15. CDR3 length: 18 amino acids. CDR1 is MNHEY and CDR2 is SVGAGI in the germline V gene. The CDR3 reads CASSSNNRGQEGNYGYTF. The CDR3 DNA reads as TGTGCCAGCAGTTCAAACAATAGGGGACAGGAGGGGAACTATGGCTACACCTTC.

The chain joins TRBV6-1 to TRBJ2-3; possible D gene TRBD1, 5 bases. The CDR3 consists of 14 residues. V lost 7 bases, J lost 6 bases, and 17 bases lay in between. Germline V gives CDR1 MNHNS, CDR2 SASEGT. CDR3 nucleotides: TGTGCCAGCACCCCAGGGTCCTGGCCGGATACGCAGTATTTT. Encoded protein: CASTPGSWPDTQYF.

This clonotype has just a few counts. V gene TRBV6-2 or TRBV6-3 combines with J gene TRBJ2-5, with D possibly TRBD1 on 6 matching bases. Between the trimmed V and J ends, which lost 2 bases and 0 bases, there was a span of 10 bases. Looked up from germline, CDR1 is MNHEY and CDR2 is SVGEGT. This CDR3 has 15 residues. CDR3: CASSYGQGYQETQYF. Here the CDR3 DNA reads TGTGCCAGCAGTTACGGGCAGGGGTACCAAGAGACCCAGTACTTC.

V and J are TRBV24-1 and TRBJ2-3, with 11 bases identical to TRBD2. J was trimmed by 1 base and V by 9 bases; bases with no gene match: 11. CDR3 size: 17 residues. Germline V gene data show CDR1 as KGHDR and CDR2 as SFDVKD. The CDR3 protein is CATSSDGTSGRTDTQYF. The CDR3 DNA reads as TGTGCCACCTCTAGTGATGGGACTAGCGGCCGCACAGATACGCAGTATTTT.

J is TRBJ2-7 and V is TRBV2; TRBD1 might be the D (6 bases). The CDR3 sequence is 18 residues long. Germline CDR1 reads SNHLY; CDR2 reads FYNNEI. V lost 6 bases and J lost 0, with 24 bases in between. This CDR3 is CASSVRQDLYSDSYEQYF. CDR3 DNA: TGTGCCAGCAGCGTTAGACAGGACCTTTACTCCGACTCCTACGAGCAGTACTTC.

This clonotype has just a few counts. The CDR3 reads CAAGTANTGELFF. Here the CDR3 DNA reads TGTGCCGCCGGGACGGCGAACACCGGGGAGCTGTTTTTT. V is TRBV24-1 and J is TRBJ2-2, with D perhaps being TRBD1 or TRBD2 (5 bases each). V was trimmed by 12 bases and J by 0 bases, leaving 10 bases between them. Per the germline V gene, CDR1 is KGHDR and CDR2 is SFDVKD. The CDR3 runs 13 residues.

This chain uses TRBV15 with TRBJ2-2; TRBD2 agrees at 16 bases. CDR3 length: 20 residues. The V gene's germline CDR1 is LNHNV and CDR2 YYDKDF (reference sequence). V gave up 0 bases and J gave up 1 base; unmatched junction bases: 5. The CDR3 here is CATSRDQGLAGGLNTGELFF. In DNA form, the CDR3 reads TGTGCCACCAGCAGAGATCAGGGACTAGCGGGAGGGTTGAACACCGGGGAGCTGTTTTTT.

This chain connects TRBV28 to TRBJ1-2; TRBD1 agrees at 9 bases. Trimming at V came to 4 bases and at J to 8 bases, leaving 5 bases not matched to a gene. The CDR3 runs 13 residues. CDR1 is MDHEN, CDR2 SYDVKM, per germline. The CDR3 here is CASSSTGGLGYTF. DNA for the CDR3: TGTGCCAGCAGTTCAACAGGGGGCTTAGGCTACACCTTC.

The chain carries TRBV19 and TRBJ1-5, with 11 nucleotides matching TRBD1. The CDR3 consists of 15 residues. J gave up 6 bases and V 6 bases, and 7 bases lay outside the gene matches. Germline V lookup: CDR1 LNHDA, CDR2 SQIVND (reference sequence). In DNA, the CDR3 is TGTGCCAGTAGCCGGGGCGGACAGGGGGCTCAGCCCCAGCATTTT. The encoded protein is CASSRGGQGAQPQHF.

The CDR3 here is CASRRGDHEQYF. The CDR3 DNA reads as TGTGCCAGCCGCCGGGGAGACCACGAGCAGTACTTC. The chain is built from TRBV6-1 and TRBJ2-7, with D possibly TRBD2 on 5 matching bases. The CDR3 contains 12 residues. V dropped 8 bases and J dropped 5 bases, with 13 bases sitting between them. CDR1 and CDR2 from the germline V gene are MNHNS and SASEGT.

The chain links TRBV7-2 to TRBJ2-2, with unresolved D. Germline CDR1 and CDR2: SGHTA and FQGNSA. This CDR3 comprises 18 residues. Trimming stripped 5 bases from V and 3 bases from J, with 22 bases between. The CDR3 loop is CASSPYAKATKDTGELFF. CDR3 DNA: TGTGCCAGCAGCCCCTATGCAAAAGCAACAAAAGACACCGGGGAGCTGTTTTTT.

The V gene is TRBV4-1, the J gene TRBJ1-2, with a weak D call TRBD1 (6 bases). Trimming stripped 3 bases from V and 4 bases from J, with 15 bases between. Germline V gene lookup returns CDR1 MGHRA and CDR2 YSYEKL. This CDR3 has 15 residues. CDR3 sequence reads: CASSQRSTGLYGYTF. The CDR3 DNA is TGCGCCAGCAGCCAGCGTAGCACAGGGCTCTATGGCTACACCTTC.

V gene TRBV2 combines with J gene TRBJ1-6; 12 bases map to TRBD1. Trimming cost V 11 bases and J 6 bases; bases outside gene matches: 8. Germline V lookup: CDR1 SNHLY, CDR2 FYNNEI. The CDR3 has 15 residues. CDR3 amino acids: CAGGQGASGNSPLHF. CDR3 DNA sequence: TGTGCCGGGGGACAGGGGGCTTCGGGTAATTCACCCCTCCACTTT.

The V gene is TRBV2, the J gene TRBJ1-5; possible D gene TRBD1, 6 bases. V gave up 6 bases and J gave up 2 bases, with 14 bases separating them. Germline values: CDR1 SNHLY, CDR2 FYNNEI. CDR3 size: 15 residues. The CDR3 region is CASSGEPGGNQPQHF. CDR3 DNA sequence: TGTGCCAGCAGCGGCGAACCAGGGGGCAATCAGCCCCAGCATTTT. Filled out from reference TRBV2 and TRBJ1-5, the complete variable domain reads EPEVTQTPSHQVTQMGQEVILRCVPISNHLYFYWYRQILGQKVEFLVSFYNNEISEKSEIFDDQFSVERPDGSNFTLKIRSTKLEDSAMYFCASSGEPGGNQPQHFGDGTRLSIL.

This clonotype has just a few counts. V and J are TRBV7-3 and TRBJ2-3; D is unclear. The CDR3 has 14 residues. The germline CDR1 and CDR2 sequences are SGHTA and FQGTGA. The germline V and J ends were trimmed by 1 base and 2 bases, with 7 bases remaining between them. This CDR3 reads CASSLKGTTDTQYF. The CDR3 region has the DNA TGTGCCAGCAGCTTAAAAGGAACCACAGATACGCAGTATTTT. The entire variable domain, with the rest obtained from reference TRBV7-3 and TRBJ2-3, is as follows: GAGVSQTPSNKVTEKGKYVELRCDPISGHTALYWYRQSLGQGPEFLIYFQGTGAADDSGLPNDRFFAVRPEGSVSTLKIQRTERGDSAVYLCASSLKGTTDTQYFGPGTRLTVL.

The V gene is TRBV15, the J gene TRBJ1-1, with unresolved D. The CDR3 is 17 amino acids. V lost 0 bases and J lost 0, with 14 bases in between. CDR1 is LNHNV, CDR2 YYDKDF, per germline (reference sequence). The CDR3 region is CATSRDFMGEMNTEAFF. The CDR3 DNA is TGTGCCACCAGCAGAGATTTTATGGGAGAAATGAACACTGAAGCTTTCTTT.

The rearrangement links TRBV28 to TRBJ1-4; D gene ambiguous. CDR1 is MDHEN and CDR2 is SYDVKM in the germline V gene. This CDR3 region has 14 residues. V was clipped by 7 bases and J by 12 bases, with 21 bases between them. The CDR3 nucleotides read TGTGCCAGCAAGATGGACGGCGCTACCGGTGAACTGTTTTTT. Amino acids: CASKMDGATGELFF.

This clonotype came up a few times. V usage is TRBV28 and J usage is TRBJ2-7, with D tentatively TRBD1 (6 bases). CDR3 length: 13 amino acids. CDR1 is MDHEN, CDR2 SYDVKM, per germline. V was clipped by 3 bases and J by 4 bases, with 10 bases between them. CDR3 protein: CASSFPQGYEQYF. The CDR3 coding sequence is TGTGCCAGCAGTTTTCCCCAGGGGTACGAGCAGTACTTC.

The chain has TRBV5-1 and TRBJ1-2; D call uncertain. V dropped 2 bases and J dropped 4 bases, with 9 bases sitting between them. The CDR3 is 13 amino acids. The V gene's germline CDR1 is SGHRS and CDR2 YFSETQ. CDR3 in DNA: TGCGCCAGCAGCTTAGGTTTACGCTATGGCTACACCTTC. Residues: CASSLGLRYGYTF.

The chain has TRBV27 and TRBJ2-2; TRBD2 matches at 10 bases. V gave up 5 bases and J gave up 6 bases; unmatched junction bases: 18. Looked up from germline, CDR1 is MNHEY and CDR2 is SMNVEV (reference sequence). CDR3 length: 19 residues. As DNA, the CDR3 is TGTGCCAGCAGTCCTATTAGCGGGAGGTCCCTTCTGAGTCCCGGGGAGCTGTTTTTT. Its translation: CASSPISGRSLLSPGELFF.

This clonotype was seen a handful of times. J is TRBJ1-2 and V is TRBV7-2, with D unclear. The V gene lost 1 base and the J gene lost 8 bases, with 14 bases spanning the gap. CDR3 length: 14 amino acids. CDR1 SGHTA and CDR2 FQGNSA come from the germline V gene. CDR3 nucleotide sequence: TGTGCCAGCAGCTTAGTAATGGGAGGGTTCGGCTACACCTTC. The encoded protein is CASSLVMGGFGYTF.